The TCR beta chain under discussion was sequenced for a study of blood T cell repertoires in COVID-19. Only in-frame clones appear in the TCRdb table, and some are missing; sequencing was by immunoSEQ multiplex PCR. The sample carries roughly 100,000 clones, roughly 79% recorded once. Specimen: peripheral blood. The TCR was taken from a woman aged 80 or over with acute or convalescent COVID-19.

CDR3 in amino acids: CASSQSGSGGETQYF. The CDR3 coding sequence is TGCGCCAGCAGCCAGAGCGGGAGTGGGGGAGAGACCCAGTACTTC. The chain recombines TRBV4-3 with TRBJ2-5, with TRBD2 identical over 8 bases. The junction had 7 bases not matched to a gene; V was cut back by 3 bases and J by 4 bases. There are 15 residues in the CDR3. Germline CDR1 and CDR2: LGHNA and YSLEER.